The 27 T cell receptor beta chains reported below all come from one sample, sequenced in a study of blood T cell repertoires in COVID-19. Generated by immunoSEQ multiplex PCR, the TCRdb table keeps only in-frame clones and is missing some. The repertoire holds 13,000 or so clones, with about 80% as singletons. Sample: peripheral blood. The source of these receptors is a woman older than 75 with acute or convalescent COVID-19.

This sequence joins TRBV3-1 (or the pseudogene TRBV3-2) and TRBJ1-3; D remains ambiguous. Germline V gene data show CDR1 as LGHDT and CDR2 as YNNKEL (reference sequence). Trimming cost V 1 base and J 3 bases, with 7 bases left between them. The CDR3 is 14 residues long. The CDR3 loop is CASSQALSGNTIYF. The CDR3 bases are TGTGCCAGCAGCCAAGCCTTGAGTGGAAACACCATATATTTT.

This clone turned up a few times. This chain links TRBV21-1 with TRBJ2-7; the table calls TRBD1, which could not be checked here. TRBV21-1 is an annotated pseudogene. The CDR3 spans 13 residues. The CDR3 DNA sequence: TGTGCCAGCAGCAAAGGTGGCTCAAGCGAGCAGTACTTC. Translation gives CASSKGGSSEQYF.

The rearrangement uses TRBV5-6 and TRBJ2-2; 9 nucleotides line up with TRBD1. Trimming at V came to 7 bases and at J to 0 bases, leaving 4 bases not matched to a gene. The CDR3 extends over 15 amino acids. Germline V gene data show CDR1 as SGHDT and CDR2 as YYEEEE. The CDR3 loop reads CASRRTGANTGELFF. The CDR3 nucleotides are TGTGCCAGCCGTCGGACAGGGGCGAACACCGGGGAGCTGTTTTTT.

The J gene is TRBJ2-3, the V gene TRBV2; 12 bases line up with TRBD2. CDR3 length: 12 residues. The germline CDR1 and CDR2 sequences are SNHLY and FYNNEI. V lost 9 bases and J lost 7; bases outside the gene matches: 2. The DNA of the CDR3 is TGTGCCAGACTAGCGGGGGGAAATACGCAGTATTTT. This codes for CARLAGGNTQYF.

This sequence joins TRBV5-6 and TRBJ2-1; D is unresolved. V lost 4 bases to trimming and J lost 4 bases, with 15 bases between them. CDR3 length equals 15 residues. Germline CDR1 and CDR2: SGHDT and YYEEEE. The DNA of the CDR3 is TGTGCCAGCAGCCTCCGGCACCGACTTTACAATGAGCAGTTCTTC. It translates to CASSLRHRLYNEQFF.

The V gene is TRBV18, the J gene TRBJ1-2; 7 nucleotides align to TRBD1. Looked up from germline, CDR1 is KGHSH and CDR2 is LQKENI. J lost 5 bases, V lost 1 base, and 7 bases had no gene match. The CDR3 is made up of 15 amino acids. CDR3 loop: CASSPQEGAVYGYTF. CDR3 nucleotides: TGTGCCAGCTCACCACAGGAGGGGGCGGTATATGGCTACACCTTC.

This clone was recorded only once. The same CDR3 is also encoded by other DNA sequences in this sample. This chain joins TRBV18 and TRBJ2-7; the D gene is possibly TRBD1 (5 bases). The V and J ends lost 1 base and 0 bases respectively, with 7 bases between them. This CDR3 region has 14 residues. Germline V gives CDR1 KGHSH, CDR2 LQKENI. The CDR3 is CASSPQGRSYEQYF. CDR3 DNA: TGTGCCAGCTCACCACAGGGGCGCTCCTACGAGCAGTACTTC.

The V call is TRBV9, the J call TRBJ2-5, with 9 bases matching TRBD2. The CDR3 has 14 residues. Germline CDR1 is SGDLS and CDR2 is YYNGEE. J gave up 4 bases and V 4 bases, and 5 bases lay outside the gene matches. The CDR3 DNA reads TGTGCCAGCAGCTCGGGACTAGCACGAGAGACCCAGTACTTC. This translates into CASSSGLARETQYF.

This clone was found once. The chain employs TRBV5-1 and TRBJ1-1, with a possible D match to TRBD1 (6 bases). The CDR3 is 16 amino acids. Germline CDR1 SGHRS, CDR2 YFSETQ. V shed 0 bases and J shed 1 base, with 13 bases lying between them. The CDR3, as DNA: TGCGCCAGCAGCTTGGCCATGGACAGTCGGAACACTGAAGCTTTCTTT. Encoded protein: CASSLAMDSRNTEAFF.

This chain links TRBV7-2 with TRBJ2-2; possible D gene TRBD2, 6 bases. The length of the CDR3 is 15 residues. CDR1 and CDR2 from the germline V gene are SGHTA and FQGNSA. With 4 bases removed from V and 8 bases from J, the gap between germline ends came to 17 bases. CDR3: CASSSSLGGRGELFF. The CDR3 bases are TGTGCCAGCAGCTCCTCCTTGGGGGGAAGGGGGGAGCTGTTTTTT.

This clone showed up just once. Written as DNA, the CDR3 is TGTGCCAGCAGCCAAGGAGGCGGGGTGGTTAATGAAAAACTGTTTTTT. It encodes CASSQGGGVVNEKLFF. This rearrangement joins TRBV4-2 to TRBJ1-4; D not resolved. This CDR3 is 16 amino acids long. Trimming left V 1 base short and J 4 bases short, with 13 bases between. Germline V gene sequence: CDR1 LGHNA, CDR2 YNFKEQ.

The chain links TRBV28 to TRBJ2-1; 16 bases fit TRBD2. CDR3 length equals 17 residues. Germline V gives CDR1 MDHEN, CDR2 SYDVKM. Trimming took 4 bases from V and 8 from J; bases not matched to a gene: 8. The CDR3 DNA reads as TGTGCCAGCAGTTGGCCGGGACTAGCGGGGGGGATCGATGAGCAGTTCTTC. Residues: CASSWPGLAGGIDEQFF.

The J gene is TRBJ2-7, the V gene TRBV4-3, with D possibly matching TRBD2 (6 bases). Trimming took 0 bases from V and 0 from J, leaving 9 bases between them. Germline V gene sequence: CDR1 LGHNA, CDR2 YSLEER. The CDR3 contains 15 residues. The CDR3 here is CASSQEWEVSYEQYF. The CDR3 coding sequence is TGCGCCAGCAGCCAAGAGTGGGAGGTCTCCTACGAGCAGTACTTC.

The CDR3, as DNA: TGCGCCAGCAGCCACTCACAAGCTAACTATGGCTACACCTTC. Its protein product is CASSHSQANYGYTF. The V gene is TRBV4-1, the J gene TRBJ1-2; no firm D call. CDR3 length equals 14 residues. V was shortened by 3 bases and J by 0 bases, with 8 bases between the two germline ends. CDR1 and CDR2 from the germline V gene are MGHRA and YSYEKL.

The chain employs TRBV19 and TRBJ1-4, with D perhaps TRBD1 (6 bases). In germline, CDR1 is LNHDA, CDR2 SQIVND (reference sequence). The CDR3 consists of 17 residues. V gave up 8 bases and J gave up 0 bases, with 19 bases separating them. The CDR3 sequence is CASSDSYLPTTNEKLFF. As DNA, the CDR3 is TGTGCCAGTTCGGACAGCTACCTACCGACAACTAATGAAAAACTGTTTTTT.

The rearrangement links TRBV4-1 to TRBJ1-6; no clear D. Trimming cost V 3 bases and J 0 bases, with 6 bases left between them. Germline lookup yields CDR1 MGHRA and CDR2 YSYEKL. This CDR3 is 15 amino acids long. The DNA of the CDR3 is TGCGCCAGCAGCCATACGAGCTCCTATAATTCACCCCTCCACTTT. This encodes CASSHTSSYNSPLHF.

The CDR3 region has the DNA TGTGCCAGCAGCCAAGACAGGGGACCTTACAATGAGCAGTTCTTC. Translated, it gives CASSQDRGPYNEQFF. The chain employs TRBV3-1 (or the pseudogene TRBV3-2) and TRBJ2-1; tentatively, D is TRBD1 (6 bases). The germline V gene encodes CDR1 LGHDT and CDR2 YNNKEL (reference sequence). The CDR3 length is 15 residues. V was pared by 0 bases and J by 4 bases, with 10 bases between.

The chain joins TRBV19 to TRBJ1-2; unclear D gene. The CDR3 spans 13 residues. Trimming stripped 7 bases from V and 5 bases from J, with 14 bases between. Germline V gene lookup returns CDR1 LNHDA and CDR2 SQIVND (reference sequence). CDR3 sequence (DNA): TGTGCCAGTACGAAGGGAGTGAAGTATGGCTACACCTTC. Translated: CASTKGVKYGYTF.

The chain couples TRBV28 to TRBJ1-1; D gene unclear. The ends were cut back, 9 bases at V and 0 bases at J, with 8 bases in the middle. CDR1 and CDR2 from the germline V gene are MDHEN and SYDVKM. The CDR3 contains 12 residues. As DNA, the CDR3 is TGTGCCAGTCTTACTATGAACACTGAAGCTTTCTTT. Amino acid sequence: CASLTMNTEAFF.

The chain carries TRBV3-1 (or the pseudogene TRBV3-2) and TRBJ2-3, with 7 nucleotides matching TRBD1. The germline CDR1 and CDR2 sequences are LGHDT and YNNKEL (reference sequence). The V and J ends lost 1 base and 1 base, in that order; junction bases with no gene match: 5. The CDR3 has 16 residues. The CDR3 spells CASSQGQGSRTDTQYF. The DNA of the CDR3 is TGTGCCAGCAGCCAAGGACAGGGATCCCGCACAGATACGCAGTATTTT.

Notes on this clone: One end of the junction is discordant with germline, which a read error may explain. This chain uses TRBV12-3 or TRBV12-4 with TRBJ1-2, with TRBD1 identical over 8 bases. This CDR3 region has 10 residues. The CDR3 sequence is CASSSTGAVF. The CDR3, as DNA: TGTGCCAGCAGTTCGACAGGGGCGGTGTTC.

This clone is medium-sized (0.01 to 0.1%) within its sample. The same CDR3 arises from other DNA sequences in this sample as well. The chain carries TRBV10-3 and TRBJ2-2, with 12 nucleotides matching TRBD2. The J segment lost 7 bases and the V segment lost 6 bases, leaving 12 bases of the junction unmatched. Germline V CDR1 and CDR2: ENHRY, SYGVKD. The CDR3 sequence is 17 residues long. The CDR3 region has the DNA TGTGCCATCAGACCTAGCGGGGGGGCCTTTTCTGACGGGGAGCTGTTTTTT. This sequence encodes CAIRPSGGAFSDGELFF.

Here the CDR3 DNA reads TGTGCCAGCAGTTACTACGCAGTTTTCTCCTACGAGCAGTACTTC. Protein product: CASSYYAVFSYEQYF. This chain links TRBV6-2 or TRBV6-3 with TRBJ2-7; D uncertain. Germline assignment: CDR1 MNHEY and CDR2 SVGEGT. V dropped 1 base and J dropped 0 bases, with 10 bases sitting between them. The CDR3 totals 15 residues.

V is TRBV6-5 and J is TRBJ2-3; the D gene is possibly TRBD1 (6 bases). The V and J ends lost 6 bases and 2 bases respectively, with 15 bases between them. CDR1 and CDR2 (germline): MNHEY, SVGAGI. This CDR3 contains 15 residues. The CDR3 is CASRQQGYVTDTQYF. CDR3 nucleotides: TGTGCCAGCAGACAGCAGGGGTATGTCACAGATACGCAGTATTTT.

This chain uses TRBV28 with TRBJ1-1; D is possibly TRBD1 (5 bases). There are 12 residues in the CDR3. CDR1 MDHEN and CDR2 SYDVKM come from the germline V gene. Trimming stripped 6 bases from V and 5 bases from J, with 10 bases between. CDR3 DNA sequence: TGTGCCAGCAGCAGGGTAAGGACTGAAGCTTTCTTT. This gives the protein CASSRVRTEAFF.

This chain uses TRBV4-1 with TRBJ2-3; TRBD2 agrees at 8 bases. J lost 0 bases, V lost 4 bases, and 6 bases had no gene match. CDR1 is MGHRA and CDR2 is YSYEKL in the germline V gene. The CDR3 contains 16 residues. Here the CDR3 DNA reads TGCGCCAGCAGCCCTAGAAGCGGGGGTAGCACAGATACGCAGTATTTT. It codes for CASSPRSGGSTDTQYF.

This clone was observed a handful of times. The V call is TRBV7-9, the J call TRBJ1-5, with 10 bases lining up with TRBD1. V dropped 1 base and J dropped 1; count of bases not matched to a gene: 1. The germline gives CDR1 SEHNR, CDR2 FQNEAQ (reference sequence). The CDR3 consists of 16 residues. In DNA form, the CDR3 reads TGTGCCAGCAGCTTAGGGACAGGGGGAAGCAATCAGCCCCAGCATTTT. The encoded protein is CASSLGTGGSNQPQHF.